This TCR beta chain is from a study of T cell repertoires in cytomegalovirus infection (dated by TCRdb to between 2018 and 2021). Regarding the complete study: Donor HLA type was relevant to the analysis, as public TCR beta signatures indicated carriage of CMV infection together with the matching HLA type. Beyond this particular receptor, the publication reports: The ex vivo response was dominated by HLA-C-restricted CMV-specific TCR beta clonotypes, which also provided the single most frequent clonotype in two of eight donors. Cumulative frequency of public TCR beta family members discriminated carriers of CMV infection plus the relevant HLA type in this cohort and an independent approximately 400-donor cohort.

This clonotype has only a few counts. No cognate antigen has been identified for it. Base quality data are lacking; no much larger clone is found one base away. The CDR3, from cysteine to phenylalanine, totals 18 residues. Only the CDR3 region is kept as DNA, spanning 54 bases read in frame from base 1. After removal of 3 bases from V and 1 base from J, the junction retains 9 bases not matched to a gene. Based on the germline V gene, the CDR1 and CDR2 sequences are SGHAT and FQNNGV. The instrument given in TCRdb is Illumina HiSeq 1500. TCRdb reprocessing: public reads trimmed at Q25 with fastp, clones called with MiXCR, in-frame beta chains kept. Rows with a matching CDR3 protein are joined into one entry that keeps the most common DNA and genes. The sample table shows around 200,000 distinct CDR3 sequences, and about 15% are seen once. Under 30% of the sample lies in the top ten.

The sequenced sample consisted of CD8+ T cells from PBMCs. The V gene is TRBV11-2 and the J gene is TRBJ1-1, with 12 bases in between that match TRBD1. The sequence was collected from a human donor in good health (CMV status not recorded). Some clones in this sample may be carry-over from other donors' samples. The DNA sequence reads TGTGCCAGCAGCTTTTTCTCCGGGACAGGGGGCGAGAACACTGAAGCTTTCTTT. Its protein is CASSFFSGTGGENTEAFF.